This paragraph covers one T cell receptor (beta chain) sequence. This CDR3 is 16 amino acids long. In the study's own analysis: Reference gene primers were amplified, and this amplification served to estimate nucleated cell counts. Only in-frame clones appear in the TCRdb table, and some are missing; sequencing was by immunoSEQ multiplex PCR. The V and J calls and clone size are taken from that table; D and trimming were inferred from the DNA. The sample has approximately 180,000 clones, around 85% seen once; the top ten hold approximately 11%. The data were obtained in a study of blood T cell repertoires in COVID-19. Study as a whole: The origin of the acute and convalescent COVID-19 samples was the United States, Italy and Spain. The cDNA or gDNA used as material had been derived from T cells, B-cell-depleted T cells, or PBMCs.

This receptor was taken from a human donor with active or convalescent COVID-19. The donor label of this sample is uncertain. Sequencing was done on a sample of peripheral blood. The V and J genes are TRBV21-1 and TRBJ2-5; TRBD2 is taken as the D call from the table, unchecked against the DNA. TRBV21-1 is annotated as a pseudogene. The CDR3: CAYHGRAGGLRETQYF. In nucleotides, the CDR3 is TGTGCCTACCACGGGCGTGCGGGAGGGCTCCGAGAGACCCAGTACTTC.